Listed here is a single T cell receptor beta chain. The antigen remains undetermined. This table comes from immunoSEQ multiplex PCR, and its TCRdb copy is limited to in-frame clones, with some not included. The sample was found to contain around 28,000 clones, and every one recurs. This sample stems from a study of T cell clonality in common variable immunodeficiency. Study-level points and caveats: In common variable immunodeficiency, TCR beta chains reportedly carried fewer deletions and N-nucleotide insertions. Compared with healthy controls, CVID subjects showed increased TCRbeta clonality, mostly in about a third.

Of CVID subjects, about 15 were female and over 25 male, mean age approximately 41. CVID subjects were neither ill nor on immunomodulatory or immunosuppressive medication at sampling. The clonotype was recovered from a human donor with common variable immunodeficiency. Material: peripheral blood mononuclear cells.

CDR3: CASSLRGGLGETQYF. The CDR3 bases that were read are TGTGCCAGCAGCTTGCGGGGGGGCCTTGGGGAGACC. The rearrangement links TRBV7-9 to TRBJ2-5, with TRBD2 identical over 9 bases. The read ends 3 residues before the CDR3 terminus; that terminus is restored from the germline J gene. V shed 3 bases and J 5 bases; nucleotides not matched to a gene: 7. The germline gives CDR1 SEHNR, CDR2 FQNEAQ (reference sequence). There are 15 residues in the CDR3.